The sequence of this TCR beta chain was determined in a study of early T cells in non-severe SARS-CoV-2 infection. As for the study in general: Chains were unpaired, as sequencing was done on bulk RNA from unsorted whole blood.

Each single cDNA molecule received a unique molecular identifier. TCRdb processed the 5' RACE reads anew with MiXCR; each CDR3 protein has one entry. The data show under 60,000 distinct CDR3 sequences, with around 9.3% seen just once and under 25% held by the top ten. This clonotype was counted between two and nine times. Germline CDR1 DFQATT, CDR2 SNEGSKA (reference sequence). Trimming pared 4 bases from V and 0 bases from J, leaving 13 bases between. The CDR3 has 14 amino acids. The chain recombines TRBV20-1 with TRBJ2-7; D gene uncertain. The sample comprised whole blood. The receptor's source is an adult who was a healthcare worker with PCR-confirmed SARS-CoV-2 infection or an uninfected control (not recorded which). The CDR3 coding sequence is TGCAGTGCTACCCCCTCGGGCCGCTCCTACGAGCAGTACTTC. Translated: CSATPSGRSYEQYF.